This T cell receptor beta chain was recovered during a study of T cells in Graves' hyperthyroidism and ophthalmopathy. Study context: Before treatment of any kind, peripheral blood was taken at initial diagnosis.

Uncontrolled infections, other autoimmune diseases, pregnancy or lactation led to exclusion of patients. Each diagnosis drew on symptoms, thyroxine, TRAb, thyroid ultrasound and orbital computed tomography findings. Overall study results and limits: Among clonotypes expanded in thyroid above 0.001, most were also found in blood.

This clonotype was observed at least ten times. What it binds is unknown. V was clipped by 5 bases and J by 2 bases; unmatched bases: 9. Germline CDR1 DFQATT, CDR2 SNEGSKA (reference sequence). The CDR3 is 17 amino acids. Using RNA transcripts as the source, TCR beta CDR3 regions were amplified. The HTBI primer set served for first-round RT-PCR of the TCR CDR3. TCRdb re-analysed the multiplex PCR reads in MiXCR, keeping a single row per CDR3 protein. The sample includes about 350,000 distinct CDR3 sequences, approximately 15% of them seen just once. The chain has TRBV20-1 and TRBJ2-3; 14 nucleotides align to TRBD2. Sequencing was done on a sample of blood. The sequence was collected from a woman aged 25 to 45 with Graves' hyperthyroidism. The CDR3 spells CSASPGLAGVNTDTQYF. DNA for the CDR3: TGCAGTGCTTCTCCGGGACTAGCGGGAGTTAACACAGATACGCAGTATTTT.